This T cell receptor (beta chain) was retrieved from a study of T cells in Graves' hyperthyroidism and ophthalmopathy. V trimming: 3 bases; J trimming: 0 bases; junction bases outside the gene matches: 5. CDR1 is SGHAT, CDR2 FQNNGV, per germline. CDR3 size: 17 residues. TCR beta CDR3 regions were amplified from RNA transcripts. HTBI primers were employed in a first-round RT-PCR of the TCR CDR3. TCRdb re-called the multiplex PCR reads through MiXCR, storing one row per CDR3 protein. The sample records about 740,000 distinct CDR3 sequences, approximately 14% being singletons. This clonotype appeared many times. Graves' hyperthyroidism showing no ophthalmopathy progression within 18 months was considered stable. Hyperthyroidism in the patients, aged 18 to 65, was newly diagnosed and under 2 months in duration. Uncontrolled infection, other autoimmune disease, pregnancy and lactation each barred patients from inclusion.

The sequenced sample was blood. This receptor was identified in a woman between 18 and 29 years old with Graves' hyperthyroidism. This chain connects TRBV11-2 to TRBJ2-1; 10 nucleotides agree with TRBD2. The CDR3 region is CASSFGLAASSYNEQFF. The CDR3 region has the DNA TGTGCCAGCAGCTTTGGACTAGCGGCCAGCTCCTACAATGAGCAGTTCTTC.